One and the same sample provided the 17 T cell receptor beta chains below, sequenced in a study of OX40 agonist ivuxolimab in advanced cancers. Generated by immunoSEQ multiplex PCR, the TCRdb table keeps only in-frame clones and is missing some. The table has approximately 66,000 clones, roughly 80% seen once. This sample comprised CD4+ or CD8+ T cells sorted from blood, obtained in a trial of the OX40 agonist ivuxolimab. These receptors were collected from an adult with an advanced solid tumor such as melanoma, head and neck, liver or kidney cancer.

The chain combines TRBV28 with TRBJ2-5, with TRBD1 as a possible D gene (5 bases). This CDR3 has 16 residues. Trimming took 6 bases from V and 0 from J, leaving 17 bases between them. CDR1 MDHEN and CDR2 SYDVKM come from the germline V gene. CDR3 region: CASRRAGSRDQETQYF. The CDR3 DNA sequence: TGTGCCAGCAGGCGCGCCGGTAGCAGGGACCAAGAGACCCAGTACTTC.

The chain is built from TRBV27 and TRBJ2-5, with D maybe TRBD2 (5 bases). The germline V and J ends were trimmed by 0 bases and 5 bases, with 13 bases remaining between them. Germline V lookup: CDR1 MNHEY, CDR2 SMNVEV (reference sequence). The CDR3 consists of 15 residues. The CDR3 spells CASSLSLRPGETQYF. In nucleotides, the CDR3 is TGTGCCAGCAGTTTATCGCTCAGGCCGGGGGAGACCCAGTACTTC.

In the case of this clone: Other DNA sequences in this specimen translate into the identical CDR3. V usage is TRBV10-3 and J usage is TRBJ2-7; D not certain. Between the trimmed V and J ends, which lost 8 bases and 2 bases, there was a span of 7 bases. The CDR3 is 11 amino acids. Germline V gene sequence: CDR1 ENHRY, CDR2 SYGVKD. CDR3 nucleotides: TGTGCCATCCGAGACACCTACGAGCAGTACTTC. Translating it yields CAIRDTYEQYF.

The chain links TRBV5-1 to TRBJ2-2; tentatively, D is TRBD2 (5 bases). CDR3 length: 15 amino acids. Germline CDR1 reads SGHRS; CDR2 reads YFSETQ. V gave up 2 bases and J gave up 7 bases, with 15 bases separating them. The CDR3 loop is CASSLIPGIGGELFF. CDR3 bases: TGCGCCAGCAGCTTAATCCCCGGGATCGGCGGGGAGCTGTTTTTT.

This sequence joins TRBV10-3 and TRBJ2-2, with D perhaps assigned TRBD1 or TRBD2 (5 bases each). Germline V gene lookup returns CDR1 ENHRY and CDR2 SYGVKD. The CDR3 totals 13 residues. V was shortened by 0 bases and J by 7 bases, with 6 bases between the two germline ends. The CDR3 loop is CAISESRGGELFF. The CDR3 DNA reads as TGTGCCATCAGTGAGTCGAGGGGCGGGGAGCTGTTTTTT.

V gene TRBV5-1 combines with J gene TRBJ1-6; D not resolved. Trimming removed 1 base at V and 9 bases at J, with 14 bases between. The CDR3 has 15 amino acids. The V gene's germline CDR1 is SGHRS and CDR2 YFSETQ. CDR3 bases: TGCGCCAGCAGCTTGTCTAGCGGGGAGGGTTCACCCCTCCACTTT. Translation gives CASSLSSGEGSPLHF. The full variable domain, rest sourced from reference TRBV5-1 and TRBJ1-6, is KAGVTQTPRYLIKTRGQQVTLSCSPISGHRSVSWYQQTPGQGLQFLFEYFSETQRNKGNFPGRFSGRQFSNSRSEMNVSTLELGDSALYLCASSLSSGEGSPLHFGNGTRLTVT.

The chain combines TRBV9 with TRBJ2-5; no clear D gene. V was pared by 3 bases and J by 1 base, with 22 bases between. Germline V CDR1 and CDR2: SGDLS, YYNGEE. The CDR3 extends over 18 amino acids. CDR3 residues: CASSARGFDWTAQETQYF. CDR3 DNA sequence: TGTGCCAGCAGCGCCCGAGGTTTTGACTGGACGGCCCAAGAGACCCAGTACTTC.

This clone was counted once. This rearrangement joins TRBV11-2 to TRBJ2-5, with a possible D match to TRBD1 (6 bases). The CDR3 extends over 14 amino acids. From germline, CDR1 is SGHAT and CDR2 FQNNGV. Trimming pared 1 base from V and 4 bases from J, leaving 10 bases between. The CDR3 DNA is TGTGCCAGCAGCTTAGGGCAGGGGCCAGAGACCCAGTACTTC. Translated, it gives CASSLGQGPETQYF.

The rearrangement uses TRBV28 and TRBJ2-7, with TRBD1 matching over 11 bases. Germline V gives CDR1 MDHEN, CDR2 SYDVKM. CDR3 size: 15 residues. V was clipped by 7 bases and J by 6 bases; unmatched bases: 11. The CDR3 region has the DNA TGTGCCAGCAAAATGCGGCCGGACAGGGGGCGCGAGCAGTACTTC. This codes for CASKMRPDRGREQYF.

The CDR3 DNA reads TGTGCCAGCAGCTTATCGGAAGACACCATATATTTT. It codes for CASSLSEDTIYF. This chain links TRBV11-2 with TRBJ1-3; D unclear. Germline assignment: CDR1 SGHAT and CDR2 FQNNGV. Deletions cut 2 bases from V and 8 bases from J, with 7 bases between. This CDR3 has 12 amino acids.

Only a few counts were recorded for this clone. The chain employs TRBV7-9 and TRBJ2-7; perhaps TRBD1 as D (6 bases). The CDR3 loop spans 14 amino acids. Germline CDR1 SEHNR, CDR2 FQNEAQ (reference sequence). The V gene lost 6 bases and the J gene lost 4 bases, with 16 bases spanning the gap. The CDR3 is CASSSDRQGYEQYF. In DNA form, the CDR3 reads TGTGCCAGCAGTTCTGACAGGCAGGGATACGAGCAGTACTTC. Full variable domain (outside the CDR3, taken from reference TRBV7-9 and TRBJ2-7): DTGVSQNPRHKITKRGQNVTFRCDPISEHNRLYWYRQTLGQGPEFLTYFQNEAQLEKSRLLSDRFSAERPKGSFSTLEIQRTEQGDSAMYLCASSSDRQGYEQYFGPGTRLTVT.

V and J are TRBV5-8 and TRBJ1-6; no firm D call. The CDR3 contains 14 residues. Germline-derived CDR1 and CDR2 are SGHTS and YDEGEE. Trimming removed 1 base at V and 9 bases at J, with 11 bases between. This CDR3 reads CASSLMGNGSPLHF. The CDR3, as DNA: TGTGCCAGCAGCTTGATGGGGAATGGTTCACCCCTCCACTTT.

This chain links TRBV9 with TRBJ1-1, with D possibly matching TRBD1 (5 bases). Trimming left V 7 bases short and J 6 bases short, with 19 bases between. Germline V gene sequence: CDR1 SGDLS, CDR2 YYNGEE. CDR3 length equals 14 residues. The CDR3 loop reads CASVRGGDGAEAFF. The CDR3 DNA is TGTGCCAGCGTCCGGGGAGGGGACGGCGCTGAAGCTTTCTTT.

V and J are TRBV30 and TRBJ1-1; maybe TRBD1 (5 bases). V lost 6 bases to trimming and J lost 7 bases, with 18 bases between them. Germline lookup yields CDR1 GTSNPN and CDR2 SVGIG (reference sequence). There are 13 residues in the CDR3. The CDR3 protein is CACVREGHLEAFF. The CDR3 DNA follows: TGTGCCTGTGTTCGGGAGGGGCACCTTGAAGCTTTCTTT.

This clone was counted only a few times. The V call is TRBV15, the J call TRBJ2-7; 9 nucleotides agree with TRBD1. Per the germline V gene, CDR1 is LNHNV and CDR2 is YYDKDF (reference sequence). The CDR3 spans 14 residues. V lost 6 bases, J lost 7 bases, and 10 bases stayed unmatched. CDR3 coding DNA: TGTGCCACCAGGGGGCCCGACAGGGGGGAAGAGCAGTACTTC. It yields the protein CATRGPDRGEEQYF.

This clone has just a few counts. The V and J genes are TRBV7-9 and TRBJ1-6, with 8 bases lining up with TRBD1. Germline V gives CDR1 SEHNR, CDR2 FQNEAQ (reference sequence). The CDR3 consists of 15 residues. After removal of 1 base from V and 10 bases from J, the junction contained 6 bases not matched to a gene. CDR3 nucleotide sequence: TGTGCCAGCAGCTTAGGGGACAGGAGAGGATCACCCCTCCACTTT. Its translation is CASSLGDRRGSPLHF.

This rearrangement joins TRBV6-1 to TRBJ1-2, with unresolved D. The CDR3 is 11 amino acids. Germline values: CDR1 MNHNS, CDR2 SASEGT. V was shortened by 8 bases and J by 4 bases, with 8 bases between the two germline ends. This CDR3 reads CASPMGYGYTF. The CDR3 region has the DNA TGTGCCAGCCCCATGGGCTATGGCTACACCTTC.